The T cell receptor (beta chain) described here comes from a study of Ad26.COV2.S vaccination and SARS-CoV-2 variants (dated by TCRdb to 2020 to 2023). Regarding the study in general: Vaccine-arm donors were drawn from COV1001, a multicentre, randomized, double-blind, placebo-controlled phase I-IIa trial of Ad26.COV2.S in healthy adults. TCRbeta repertoire sequencing served as the tool for gauging how specific and how broad the SARS-CoV-2-reactive T cell receptors were following Ad26.COV2.S vaccination. Ad26.COV2.S was administered intramuscularly at a dose of 5x10^10 or 1x10^11 viral particles, either as one shot or as two shots given 56 days apart. Blinding of investigators to trial group allocation was maintained during experiments and outcome assessment. Trial participants were randomized into five groups of five, in which low-dose or high-dose Ad26.COV2.S was given once or twice, or placebo was given on both occasions. The TCR-sequenced set comprised around 30 samples: some 20 Ad26.COV2.S vaccine recipients, 5 placebo recipients and 8 SARS-CoV-2 convalescent individuals. Results and caveats for the whole study, not just this receptor: After vaccination, substantial breadth of spike-specific CD8+ and CD4+ T cell responses was reported. The authors noted that the TCR breadth and depth analyses may have underestimated total T cell responses. Comparing responses between vaccine doses or regimens was not something the study was powered to do. Spike-specific TCR breadth was higher in Ad26.COV2.S recipients than in placebo recipients (P = 0.0014). Vaccine and placebo recipients had similar non-spike TCR breadth, a finding consistent with the vaccine containing only spike.

Worth noting for this clone: The antigen it binds to is not known. Per-base quality was not reported, and no clone a single base away is much larger than it.

The label giving this sample's treatment or condition can be read as: some 20 received Ad26.COV2.S at low or high dose, single or two shots; 5 received placebo; per-sample allocation not given. For vaccine and placebo recipients, repertoires were sequenced using samples collected on day 63 after the first injection. Between 29 July and 7 August 2020, Cohort 1b enrolled some 25 adults aged 18-55 years at one site in Boston, USA. Ad26.COV2.S was a replication-incompetent adenovirus type 26 vector that expressed a prefusion-stabilized SARS-CoV-2 spike protein derived from the original Wuhan strain. The junction shows trimming of 5 bases on V and 12 bases on J, and the gene matches do not reach 18 bases of it. CDR1 and CDR2 were assigned from the germline V gene (reference sequence) as SEHNR and FQNEAQ. The CDR3 holds 16 amino acids from the cysteine to the phenylalanine. The CDR3 DNA has 48 bases and is translated from base 1.

TCRbeta CDR3 regions were sequenced with the immunoSEQ Assay. After extraction, genomic DNA underwent amplification by bias-controlled multiplex PCR, followed by high-throughput sequencing. From the authors' description of their analysis: Collapsing and filtering of sequences were performed to quantify the absolute abundance of each unique TCRbeta CDR3 region. T cell fraction was estimated by normalizing TCRbeta template counts to usable DNA, which was measured by amplifying reference genes present in all nucleated cells. Repertoire TCRs were annotated as SARS-CoV-2-specific by exact matching of V gene, CDR3 amino acid sequence and J gene to a known reactive TCR set. The reference SARS-CoV-2 TCR set was derived from MIRA and filtered for enrichment in COVID-19-positive ImmuneCODE repertoires, a step that removed public or cross-reactive TCRs. Drawing on the MIRA antigens, annotated TCRs were analysed further at the level of specific ORF or position within ORF. Breadth was defined as annotated unique rearrangements over total unique productive rearrangements; depth was the summed frequency of those rearrangements. TCR breadth was compared between groups using two-sided Wilcoxon rank-sum tests. TCRdb re-hosts the immuneACCESS table, in-frame sequences only. Its copies lack some clones; in the studies checked, an unresolved V gene accounts for under half of them, and the cause for the rest is not known. For V, J and clone size, that table is used; D and trimming come from the DNA. This sample lists roughly 380,000 clones; roughly 88% were detected once. The ten largest clones take up about 3.6% of the sample.

The TCR sequence derives from a person between 18 and 65 years old who received the Ad26.COV2.S COVID-19 vaccine or a placebo. The chain is made from TRBV7-9 and TRBJ1-4; 7 bases in the junction line up with TRBD1. The specimen was peripheral blood, collected in a trial of Ad26.COV2.S vaccine versus placebo. The CDR3 region reads CASSTGTAGLLFELFF. The sequenced DNA: TGTGCCAGCAGCACCGGGACAGCCGGCTTATTATTTGAACTGTTTTTT.